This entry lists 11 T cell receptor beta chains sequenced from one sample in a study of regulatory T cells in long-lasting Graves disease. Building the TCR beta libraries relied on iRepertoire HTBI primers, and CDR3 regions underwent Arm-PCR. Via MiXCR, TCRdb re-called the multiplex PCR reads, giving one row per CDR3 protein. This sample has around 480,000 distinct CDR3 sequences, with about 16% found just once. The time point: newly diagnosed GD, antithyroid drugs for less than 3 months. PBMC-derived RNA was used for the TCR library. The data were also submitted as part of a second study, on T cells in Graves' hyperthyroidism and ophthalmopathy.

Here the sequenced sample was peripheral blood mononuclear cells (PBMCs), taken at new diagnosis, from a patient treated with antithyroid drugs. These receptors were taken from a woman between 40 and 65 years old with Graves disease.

CDR3 sequence reads: CASSGRVNNEQFF. CDR3 bases: TGTGCCAGCAGCGGCAGGGTAAACAATGAGCAGTTCTTC. The gene calls are TRBV7-9 and TRBJ2-1; D perhaps matches TRBD1 (5 bases). Germline V lookup: CDR1 SEHNR, CDR2 FQNEAQ (reference sequence). The V end was cut by 5 bases, the J end by 5 bases, with 10 bases between. This CDR3 contains 13 residues. The full variable domain, in which reference TRBV7-9 and TRBJ2-1 provide the parts outside the CDR3, is DTGVSQNPRHKITKRGQNVTFRCDPISEHNRLYWYRQTLGQGPEFLTYFQNEAQLEKSRLLSDRFSAERPKGSFSTLEIQRTEQGDSAMYLCASSGRVNNEQFFGPGTRLTVL.

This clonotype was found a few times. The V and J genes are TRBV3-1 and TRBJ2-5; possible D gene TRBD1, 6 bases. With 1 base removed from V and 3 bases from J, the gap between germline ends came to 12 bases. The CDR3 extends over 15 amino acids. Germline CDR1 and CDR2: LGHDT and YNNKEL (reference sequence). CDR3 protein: CASSQAQGNKETQYF. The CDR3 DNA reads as TGTGCCAGCAGCCAAGCTCAGGGGAACAAAGAGACCCAGTACTTC.

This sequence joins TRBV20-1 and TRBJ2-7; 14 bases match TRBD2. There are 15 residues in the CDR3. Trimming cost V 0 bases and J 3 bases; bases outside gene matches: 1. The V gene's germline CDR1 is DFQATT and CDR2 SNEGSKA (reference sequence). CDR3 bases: TGCAGTGCTAGAGATGGACTAGCGGGGGGCTACGAGCAGTACTTC. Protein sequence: CSARDGLAGGYEQYF.

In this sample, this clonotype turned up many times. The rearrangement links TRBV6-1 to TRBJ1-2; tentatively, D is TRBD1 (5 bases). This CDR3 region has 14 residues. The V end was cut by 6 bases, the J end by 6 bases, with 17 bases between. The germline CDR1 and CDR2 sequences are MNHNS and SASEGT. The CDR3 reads CASRSGVRGDGYTF. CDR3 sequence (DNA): TGTGCCAGCAGGTCCGGGGTCCGGGGCGATGGCTACACCTTC.

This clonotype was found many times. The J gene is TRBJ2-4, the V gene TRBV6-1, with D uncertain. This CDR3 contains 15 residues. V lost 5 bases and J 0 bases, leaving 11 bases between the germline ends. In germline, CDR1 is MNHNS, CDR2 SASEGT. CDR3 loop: CASSHDGTAKNIQYF. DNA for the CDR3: TGTGCCAGCAGTCACGACGGAACAGCCAAAAACATTCAGTACTTC.

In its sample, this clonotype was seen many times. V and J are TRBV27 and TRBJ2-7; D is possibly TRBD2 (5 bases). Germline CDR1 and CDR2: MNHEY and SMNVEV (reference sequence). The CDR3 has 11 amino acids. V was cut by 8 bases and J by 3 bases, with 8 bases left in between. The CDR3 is CASGGGYEQYF. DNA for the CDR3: TGTGCCAGCGGAGGAGGCTACGAGCAGTACTTC.

CDR3 sequence reads: CASSVEGSILGLGYTF. In DNA, the CDR3 is TGTGCCAGCAGCGTAGAGGGCAGTATATTGGGGCTTGGCTACACCTTC. The chain recombines TRBV3-1 with TRBJ1-2; tentatively, D is TRBD1 (5 bases). Trimming left V 5 bases short and J 7 bases short, with 23 bases between. The CDR3 extends over 16 amino acids. Per the germline V gene, CDR1 is LGHDT and CDR2 is YNNKEL (reference sequence).

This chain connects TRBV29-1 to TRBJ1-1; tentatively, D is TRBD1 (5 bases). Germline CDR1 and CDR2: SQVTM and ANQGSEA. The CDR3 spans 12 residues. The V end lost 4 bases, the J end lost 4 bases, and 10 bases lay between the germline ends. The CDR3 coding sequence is TGCAGCGTTGGTACGGGGGGCACTGAAGCTTTCTTT. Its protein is CSVGTGGTEAFF.

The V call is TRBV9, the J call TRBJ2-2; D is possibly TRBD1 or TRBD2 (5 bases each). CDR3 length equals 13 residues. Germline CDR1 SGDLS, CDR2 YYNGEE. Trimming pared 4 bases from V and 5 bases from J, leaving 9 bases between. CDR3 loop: CASSIGATGELFF. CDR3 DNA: TGTGCCAGCAGCATCGGGGCGACCGGGGAGCTGTTTTTT. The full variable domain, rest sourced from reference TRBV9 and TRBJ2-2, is DSGVTQTPKHLITATGQRVTLRCSPRSGDLSVYWYQQSLDQGLQFLIQYYNGEERAKGNILERFSAQQFPDLHSELNLSSLELGDSALYFCASSIGATGELFFGEGSRLTVL.

CDR3: CASRWEWDSNQPQHF. The CDR3 coding sequence is TGTGCCAGTAGGTGGGAGTGGGATAGCAATCAGCCCCAGCATTTT. The V call is TRBV19, the J call TRBJ1-5; no clear D gene. The germline V gene encodes CDR1 LNHDA and CDR2 SQIVND (reference sequence). V was clipped by 6 bases and J by 0 bases, with 12 bases between them. This CDR3 is 15 amino acids long. The full variable domain, completed using reference TRBV19 and TRBJ1-5, is DGGITQSPKYLFRKEGQNVTLSCEQNLNHDAMYWYRQDPGQGLRLIYYSQIVNDFQKGDIAEGYSVSREKKESFPLTVTSAQKNPTAFYLCASRWEWDSNQPQHFGDGTRLSIL.

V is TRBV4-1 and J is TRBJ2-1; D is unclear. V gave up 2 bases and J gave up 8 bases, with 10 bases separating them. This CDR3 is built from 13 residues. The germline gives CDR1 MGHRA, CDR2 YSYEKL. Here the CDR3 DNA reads TGCGCCAGCAGCCAACCACCCCGAGATGAGCAGTTCTTC. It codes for CASSQPPRDEQFF.